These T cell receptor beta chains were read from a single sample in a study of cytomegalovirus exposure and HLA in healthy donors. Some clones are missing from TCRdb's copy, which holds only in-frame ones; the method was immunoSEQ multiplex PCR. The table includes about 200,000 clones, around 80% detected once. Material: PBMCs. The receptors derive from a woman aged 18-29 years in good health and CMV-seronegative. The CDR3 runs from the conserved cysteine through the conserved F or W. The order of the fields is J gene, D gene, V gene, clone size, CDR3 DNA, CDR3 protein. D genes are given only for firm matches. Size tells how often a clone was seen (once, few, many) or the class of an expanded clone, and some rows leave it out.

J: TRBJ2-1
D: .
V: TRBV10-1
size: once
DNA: TGCGCCAGCAGTGAGTCGTCCCCAGGGGCGAATGAGCAGTTCTTC
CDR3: CASSESSPGANEQFF

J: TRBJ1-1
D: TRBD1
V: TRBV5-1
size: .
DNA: TGCGCCAGCAGCCTTTCAGGGGGGAACACTGAAGCTTTCTTT
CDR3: CASSLSGGNTEAFF

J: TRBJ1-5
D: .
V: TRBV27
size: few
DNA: TGTGCCAGCAGTTTTTCGGGAAATCAGCCCCAGCATTTT
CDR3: CASSFSGNQPQHF

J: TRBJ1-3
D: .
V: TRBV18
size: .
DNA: TGTGCCAGCTCACTTAAGGAGGGCAGCCTAGAGATCGGAAACACCATATATTTT
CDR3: CASSLKEGSLEIGNTIYF

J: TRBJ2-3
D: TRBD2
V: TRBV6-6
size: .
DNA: TGTGCCAGCAGTTACAGCGGGAACCCAGATACGCAGTATTTT
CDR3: CASSYSGNPDTQYF

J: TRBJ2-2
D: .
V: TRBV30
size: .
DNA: TGTGCCTGGTGTGTGGGCGGGGGCGTAGGCGGGGAGCTGTTTTTT
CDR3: CAWCVGGGVGGELFF

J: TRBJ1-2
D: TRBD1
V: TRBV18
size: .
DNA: TGTGCCAGCTCACTACCTTTAGTCAGGGGGCCTGGCTACACCTTC
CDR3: CASSLPLVRGPGYTF

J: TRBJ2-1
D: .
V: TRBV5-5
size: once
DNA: TGTGCCAGCAGCTTGTTCGAGTGGGAGGACTACAATGAGCAGTTCTTC
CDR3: CASSLFEWEDYNEQFF

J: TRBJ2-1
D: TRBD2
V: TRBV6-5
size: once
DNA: TGTGCCAGCAGTTACGGGGCGGGAGTTTGGGATGAGCAGTTCTTC
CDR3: CASSYGAGVWDEQFF

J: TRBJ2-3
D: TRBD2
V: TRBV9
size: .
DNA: TGTGCCAGCAGCGCCGGACTAGCGTTGAGCACAGATACGCAGTATTTT
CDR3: CASSAGLALSTDTQYF

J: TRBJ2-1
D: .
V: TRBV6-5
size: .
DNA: TGTGCCAGCAGTTATGAGCTGCCCTACAATGAGCAGTTCTTC
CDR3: CASSYELPYNEQFF

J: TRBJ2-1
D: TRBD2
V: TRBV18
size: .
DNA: TGTGCCAGCTCACCTGGGAGTAGCGGGGACTCCTACAATGAGCAGTTCTTC
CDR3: CASSPGSSGDSYNEQFF

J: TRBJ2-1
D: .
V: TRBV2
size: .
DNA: TGTGCCAGCAGTGTACTTCATTACAATGAGCAGTTCTTC
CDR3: CASSVLHYNEQFF

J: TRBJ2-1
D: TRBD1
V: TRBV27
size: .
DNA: TGTGCCAGCAGTTTATTGGGACAGGGGGTTTCTGGTGAGCAGTTCTTC
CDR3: CASSLLGQGVSGEQFF

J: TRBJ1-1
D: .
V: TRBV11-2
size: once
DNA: TGTGCCAGCAGCTTAACCGCAGGGAGGGATGAAGCTTTCTTT
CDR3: CASSLTAGRDEAFF

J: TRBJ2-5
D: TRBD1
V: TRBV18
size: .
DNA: TGTGCCAGCTCGACGACCAGGGACAGGGGTGAGACCCAGTACTTC
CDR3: CASSTTRDRGETQYF

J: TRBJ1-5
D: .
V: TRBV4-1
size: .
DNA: TGCGCCAGCAGCCAAGGCCAGAATAGCAATCAGCCCCAGCATTTT
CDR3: CASSQGQNSNQPQHF

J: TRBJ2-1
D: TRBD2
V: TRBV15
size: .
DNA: TGTGCCACCACCCCTAGCGGGAGGAGCTCCTACAATGAGCAGTTCTTC
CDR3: CATTPSGRSSYNEQFF

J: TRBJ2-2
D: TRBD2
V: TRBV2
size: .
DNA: TGTGCCAGCAGCCTGACTAGCGGGAGTGCGGTCGGGGAGCTGTTTTTT
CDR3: CASSLTSGSAVGELFF

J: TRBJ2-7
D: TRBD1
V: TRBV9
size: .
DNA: TGTGCCAGCAGCGTAGGGACAGGGGGCATGAACTATGAGCAGTACTTC
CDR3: CASSVGTGGMNYEQYF

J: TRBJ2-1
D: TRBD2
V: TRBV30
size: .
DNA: TGTGCCTGGAACGAACAACTAGCGGGAGCTCGTGAGCAGTTCTTC
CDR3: CAWNEQLAGAREQFF

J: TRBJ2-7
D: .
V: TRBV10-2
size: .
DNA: TGCGCCAGCAGCAGCTCCTACGAGCAGTACTTC
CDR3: CASSSSYEQYF

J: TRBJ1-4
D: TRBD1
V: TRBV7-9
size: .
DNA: TGTGCCAGCAGCTCTATCCCCGGGACAGGGGGGGAAAAACTGTTTTTT
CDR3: CASSSIPGTGGEKLFF

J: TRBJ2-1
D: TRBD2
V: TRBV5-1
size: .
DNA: TGCGCCAGCAGCCAGGGACTAGCGGGAGCCAATGAGCAGTTCTTC
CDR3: CASSQGLAGANEQFF

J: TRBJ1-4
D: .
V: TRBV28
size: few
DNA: TGTGCCACAGGGGAGTACGAAAAACTGTTTTTT
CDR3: CATGEYEKLFF

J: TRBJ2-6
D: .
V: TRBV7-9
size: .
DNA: TGTGCCAGCAGCCCGCCACGGGACTCTGGGGCCAACGTCCTGACTTTC
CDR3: CASSPPRDSGANVLTF

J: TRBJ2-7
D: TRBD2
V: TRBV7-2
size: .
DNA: TGTGCCAGCAGGCGGGACTACCGATACGAGCAGTACTTC
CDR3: CASRRDYRYEQYF

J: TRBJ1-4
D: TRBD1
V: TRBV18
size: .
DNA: TGTGCCAGCTCACCTGGACAGGGCACAGAAAAACTGTTTTTT
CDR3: CASSPGQGTEKLFF

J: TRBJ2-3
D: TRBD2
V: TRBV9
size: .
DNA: TGTGCCAGCAGCGTAGGACTAGCGGGAGGTACGCAGTATTTT
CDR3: CASSVGLAGGTQYF

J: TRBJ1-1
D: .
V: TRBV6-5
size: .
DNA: TGTGCCAGCAGTGAATCCCGCCAGGTCGCTGAAGCTTTCTTT
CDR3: CASSESRQVAEAFF

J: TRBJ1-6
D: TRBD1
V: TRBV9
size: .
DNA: TGTGCCAGCAGCTTCGGACAGGGGAATTCACCCCTCCACTTT
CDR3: CASSFGQGNSPLHF

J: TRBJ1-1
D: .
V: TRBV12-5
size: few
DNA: TGTGCTAGTGCCCACAAAGAGAACACTGAAGCTTTCTTT
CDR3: CASAHKENTEAFF

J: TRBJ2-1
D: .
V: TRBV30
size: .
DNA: TGTGCCTGGAGTGAAGACGGGAGCTCCTACAATGAGCAGTTCTTC
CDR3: CAWSEDGSSYNEQFF

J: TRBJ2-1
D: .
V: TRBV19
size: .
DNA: TGTGCCACGGAGACTAGGGGCAATGAGCAGTTCTTC
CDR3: CATETRGNEQFF

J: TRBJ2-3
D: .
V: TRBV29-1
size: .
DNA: TGCAGCGTTGAAGTTGTGAACAGGGTTGATACGCAGTATTTT
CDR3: CSVEVVNRVDTQYF

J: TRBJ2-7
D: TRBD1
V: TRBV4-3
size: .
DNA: TGCGCCAGCAGCCAAGACCCAGGGACAGGGGCCTACGAGCAGTACTTC
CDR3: CASSQDPGTGAYEQYF

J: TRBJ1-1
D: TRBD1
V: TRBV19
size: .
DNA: TGTGCCAGTAGATCCGGGACAGGGGGCATTCGGACTGAAGCTTTCTTT
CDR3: CASRSGTGGIRTEAFF